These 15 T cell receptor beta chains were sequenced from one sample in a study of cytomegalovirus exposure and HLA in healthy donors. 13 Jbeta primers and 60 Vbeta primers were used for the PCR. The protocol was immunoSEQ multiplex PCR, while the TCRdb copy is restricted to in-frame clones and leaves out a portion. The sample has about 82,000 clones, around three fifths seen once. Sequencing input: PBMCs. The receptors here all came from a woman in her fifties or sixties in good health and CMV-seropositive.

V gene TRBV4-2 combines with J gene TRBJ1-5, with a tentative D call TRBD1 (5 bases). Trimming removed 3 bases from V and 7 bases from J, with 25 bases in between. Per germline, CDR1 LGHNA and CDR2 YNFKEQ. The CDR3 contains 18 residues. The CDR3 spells CASSQEQPGPGGGQPQHF. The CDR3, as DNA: TGTGCCAGCAGCCAGGAACAACCGGGACCGGGCGGAGGGCAGCCCCAGCATTTT.

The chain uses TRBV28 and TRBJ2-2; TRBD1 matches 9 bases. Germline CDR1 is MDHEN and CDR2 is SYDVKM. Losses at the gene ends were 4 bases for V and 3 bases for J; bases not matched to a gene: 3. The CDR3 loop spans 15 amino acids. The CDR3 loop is CASSWDREDTGELFF. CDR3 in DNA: TGTGCCAGCAGTTGGGACAGGGAGGACACCGGGGAGCTGTTTTTT.

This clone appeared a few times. CDR3 nucleotides: TGTGCCAGTAGTATAGGGGGCGTCTACGAGCAGTACTTC. This sequence encodes CASSIGGVYEQYF. V is TRBV19 and J is TRBJ2-7, with D tentatively TRBD1 (5 bases). The V and J ends lost 1 base and 3 bases respectively, with 7 bases between them. CDR1 and CDR2 from the germline V gene are LNHDA and SQIVND (reference sequence). The CDR3 consists of 13 residues.

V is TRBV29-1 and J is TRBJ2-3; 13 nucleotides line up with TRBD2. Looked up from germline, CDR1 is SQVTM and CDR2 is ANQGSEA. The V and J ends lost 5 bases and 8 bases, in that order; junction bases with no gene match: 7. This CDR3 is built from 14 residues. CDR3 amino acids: CSVPATSGGITQYF. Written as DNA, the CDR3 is TGCAGCGTTCCCGCGACTAGCGGGGGGATTACGCAGTATTTT.

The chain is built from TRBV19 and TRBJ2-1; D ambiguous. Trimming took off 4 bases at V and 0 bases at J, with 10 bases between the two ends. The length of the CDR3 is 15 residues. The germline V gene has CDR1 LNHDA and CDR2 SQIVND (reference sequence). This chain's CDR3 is CASSTKFSSYNEQFF. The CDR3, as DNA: TGTGCCAGTAGTACCAAATTTAGCTCCTACAATGAGCAGTTCTTC.

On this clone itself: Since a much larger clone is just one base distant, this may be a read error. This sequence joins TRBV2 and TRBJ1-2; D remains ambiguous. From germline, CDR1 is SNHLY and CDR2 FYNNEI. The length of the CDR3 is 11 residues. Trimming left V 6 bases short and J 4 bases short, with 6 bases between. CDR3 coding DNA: TGTGCCAGCAGCCCAGGCTATGGCTACACCTTC. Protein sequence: CASSPGYGYTF.

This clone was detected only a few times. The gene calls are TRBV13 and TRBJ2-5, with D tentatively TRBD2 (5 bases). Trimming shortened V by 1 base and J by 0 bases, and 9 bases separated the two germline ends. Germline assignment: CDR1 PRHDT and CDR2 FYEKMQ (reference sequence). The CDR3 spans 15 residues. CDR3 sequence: CASSLERADQETQYF. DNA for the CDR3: TGTGCCAGCAGCTTAGAGAGGGCGGACCAAGAGACCCAGTACTTC.

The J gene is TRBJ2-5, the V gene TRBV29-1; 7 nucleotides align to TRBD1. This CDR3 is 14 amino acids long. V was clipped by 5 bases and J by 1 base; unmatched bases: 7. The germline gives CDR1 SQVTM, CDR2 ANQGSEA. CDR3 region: CSVSRTGIQETQYF. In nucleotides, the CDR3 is TGCAGCGTTTCCAGGACAGGTATCCAAGAGACCCAGTACTTC.

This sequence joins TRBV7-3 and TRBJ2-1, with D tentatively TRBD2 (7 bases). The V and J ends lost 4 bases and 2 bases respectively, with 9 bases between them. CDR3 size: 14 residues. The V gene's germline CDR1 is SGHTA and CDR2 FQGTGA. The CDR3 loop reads CASSYGGPYNEQFF. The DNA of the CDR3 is TGTGCCAGCAGCTACGGGGGGCCCTACAATGAGCAGTTCTTC.

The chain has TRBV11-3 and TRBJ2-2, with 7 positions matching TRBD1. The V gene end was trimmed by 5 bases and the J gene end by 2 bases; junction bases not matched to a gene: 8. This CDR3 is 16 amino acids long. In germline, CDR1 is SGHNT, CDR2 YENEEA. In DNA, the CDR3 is TGTGCCAGCAGCCCTGACAGGGCAAGAAACACCGGGGAGCTGTTTTTT. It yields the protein CASSPDRARNTGELFF.

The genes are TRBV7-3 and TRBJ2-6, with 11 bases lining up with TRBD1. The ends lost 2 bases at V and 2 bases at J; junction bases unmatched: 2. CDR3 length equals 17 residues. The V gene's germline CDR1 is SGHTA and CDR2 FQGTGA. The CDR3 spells CASSLGQGATGANVLTF. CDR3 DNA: TGTGCCAGCAGCTTAGGACAGGGGGCAACTGGGGCCAACGTCCTGACTTTC.

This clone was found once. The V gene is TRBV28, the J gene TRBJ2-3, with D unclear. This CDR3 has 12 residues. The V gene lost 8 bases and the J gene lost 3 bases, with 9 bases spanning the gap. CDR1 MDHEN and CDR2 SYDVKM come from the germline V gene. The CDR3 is CASSPSTDTQYF. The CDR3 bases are TGTGCCAGCTCTCCTTCGACAGATACGCAGTATTTT.

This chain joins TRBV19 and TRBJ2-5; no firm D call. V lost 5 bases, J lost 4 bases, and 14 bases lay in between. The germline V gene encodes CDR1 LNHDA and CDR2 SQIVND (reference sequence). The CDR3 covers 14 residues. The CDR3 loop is CASSLLWARETQYF. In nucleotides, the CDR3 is TGTGCCAGTAGTCTCCTCTGGGCGAGAGAGACCCAGTACTTC. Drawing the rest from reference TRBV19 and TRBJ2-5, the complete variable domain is DGGITQSPKYLFRKEGQNVTLSCEQNLNHDAMYWYRQDPGQGLRLIYYSQIVNDFQKGDIAEGYSVSREKKESFPLTVTSAQKNPTAFYLCASSLLWARETQYFGPGTRLLVL.

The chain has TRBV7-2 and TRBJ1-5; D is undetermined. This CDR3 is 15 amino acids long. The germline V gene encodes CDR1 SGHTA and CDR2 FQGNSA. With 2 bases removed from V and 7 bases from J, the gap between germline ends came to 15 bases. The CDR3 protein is CASSLWAVITQPQHF. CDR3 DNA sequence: TGTGCCAGCAGCTTATGGGCAGTGATTACGCAGCCCCAGCATTTT. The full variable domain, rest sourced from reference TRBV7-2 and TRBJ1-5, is GAGVSQSPSNKVTEKGKDVELRCDPISGHTALYWYRQSLGQGLEFLIYFQGNSAPDKSGLPSDRFSAERTGGSVSTLTIQRTQQEDSAVYLCASSLWAVITQPQHFGDGTRLSIL.

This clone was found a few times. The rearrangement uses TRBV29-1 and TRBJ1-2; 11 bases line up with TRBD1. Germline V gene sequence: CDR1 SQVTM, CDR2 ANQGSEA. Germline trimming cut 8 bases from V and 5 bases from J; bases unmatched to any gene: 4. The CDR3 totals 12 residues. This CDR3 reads CSTDRGLYGYTF. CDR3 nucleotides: TGCAGCACGGACAGGGGGCTTTATGGCTACACCTTC.